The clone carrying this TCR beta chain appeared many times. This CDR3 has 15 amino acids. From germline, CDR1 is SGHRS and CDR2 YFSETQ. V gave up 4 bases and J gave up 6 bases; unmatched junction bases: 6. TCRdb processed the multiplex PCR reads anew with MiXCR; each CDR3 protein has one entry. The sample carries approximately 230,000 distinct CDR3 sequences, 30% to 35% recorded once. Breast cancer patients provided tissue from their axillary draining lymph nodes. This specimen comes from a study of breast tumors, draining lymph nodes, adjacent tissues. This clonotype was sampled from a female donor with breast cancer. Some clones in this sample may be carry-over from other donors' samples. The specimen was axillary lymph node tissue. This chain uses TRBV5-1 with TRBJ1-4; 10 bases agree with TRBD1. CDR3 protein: CASSDSGTGDEKLFF. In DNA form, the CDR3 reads TGCGCCAGCAGCGACTCCGGGACAGGGGATGAAAAACTGTTTTTT.